This TCR beta chain came from a study of shared clonotypes between healthy human individuals. Germline CDR1 reads SGHNT; CDR2 reads YYREEE (reference sequence). The CDR3 runs to 15 residues. Trimming left V 3 bases short and J 0 bases short, with 13 bases between. As concerns this clone: The target antigen is unknown.

Findings of the study overall: Compared with memory subsets, naive subsets generally had larger estimated richness.

Profiled with immunoSEQ multiplex PCR; TCRdb holds only in-frame clones, not every one. The data hold under 700,000 clones, with around 96% observed a single time. Naive CD8 cells were CD45RO-negative, positively selected for CCR7, excluding terminally differentiated effector memory CD45RA+ cells. Every one of the donors was a Caucasian adult that lived in Nashville, Tennessee. The sequencing sample was made of naive CD8+ T cells sorted from blood. The TCR comes from a woman aged 25 to 39 in good health. The V gene is TRBV5-4, the J gene TRBJ2-7; D possibly corresponds to TRBD2 (5 bases). The CDR3 region is CASSYGGPISYEQYF. The CDR3 nucleotides read TGTGCCAGCAGCTATGGCGGGCCAATCTCCTACGAGCAGTACTTC.